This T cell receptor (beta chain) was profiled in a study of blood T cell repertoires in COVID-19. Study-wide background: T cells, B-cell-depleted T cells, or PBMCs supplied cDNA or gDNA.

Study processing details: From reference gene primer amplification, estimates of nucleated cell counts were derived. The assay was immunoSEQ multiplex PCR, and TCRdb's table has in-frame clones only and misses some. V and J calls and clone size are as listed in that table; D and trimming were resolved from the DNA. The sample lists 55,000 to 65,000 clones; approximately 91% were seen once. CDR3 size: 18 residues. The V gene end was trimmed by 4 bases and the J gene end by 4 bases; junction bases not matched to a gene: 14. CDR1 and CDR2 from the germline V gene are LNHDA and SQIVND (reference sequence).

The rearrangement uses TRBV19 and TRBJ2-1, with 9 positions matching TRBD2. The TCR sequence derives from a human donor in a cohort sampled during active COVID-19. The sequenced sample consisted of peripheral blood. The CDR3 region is CASSTPTGRLADYNEQFF. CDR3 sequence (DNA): TGTGCCAGTAGTACCCCAACGGGGCGACTAGCGGATTACAATGAGCAGTTCTTC.